The source of this TCR beta chain is a study of T cell changes during pregnancy in multiple sclerosis (dated by TCRdb to about 2019). Broadly, across the study: The study looked at changes in the T cell repertoire across pregnancy in women with multiple sclerosis.

On this clone: No cognate antigen has been identified for it. Base qualities are missing; no much larger clone stands one base away.

V lost 2 bases and J lost 2 bases; the stretch between them is 12 bases long. The CDR3 contains 15 residues, cysteine and phenylalanine counted. The sequence is cut down to CDR3 DNA, 45 bases in frame from base 1. The library was produced with the immunoSEQ multiplex PCR assay. What TCRdb holds here is the immuneACCESS table cut down to in-frame rearrangements. Part of the clones is not present; checked against another copy, under half of the missing clones reflect an unresolved V gene, and the others are unexplained. The sample table records tens of thousands of clones; about 93% of these occur just once. Of the sample, about 0.93% falls within the top ten clones.

The starting material was peripheral blood, obtained in the first trimester of pregnancy. The TCR comes from a female donor with multiple sclerosis, enrolled in a pregnancy study. The chain is encoded by TRBV5-3 joined to TRBJ2-3; TRBD2 could be the D gene, as 6 bases match. TRBV5-3 is annotated as an ORF whose role is uncertain. The DNA is as follows: TGTGCCAGAAGCTTTCCGGGACTGCTCACAGATACGCAGTATTTT. Translated, it gives CARSFPGLLTDTQYF.